The 17 T cell receptor beta chains reported below all come from one sample, sequenced in a study of T cell changes during pregnancy in multiple sclerosis. Generated by immunoSEQ multiplex PCR, the TCRdb table keeps only in-frame clones and is missing some. Found here are about 64,000 clones, more than 90% of them singletons; the top ten hold approximately 1.4%. Sequencing was performed on peripheral blood, taken in the second trimester of pregnancy. The receptor set was obtained from a female donor with multiple sclerosis, enrolled in a pregnancy study.

The chain has TRBV6-5 and TRBJ2-3, with TRBD2 as a possible D gene (6 bases). Trimming left V 1 base short and J 4 bases short, with 12 bases between. Germline-derived CDR1 and CDR2 are MNHEY and SVGAGI. There are 15 residues in the CDR3. The CDR3 sequence is CASSYFGTSPDTQYF. The CDR3 DNA sequence: TGTGCCAGCAGTTACTTCGGCACTAGCCCAGATACGCAGTATTTT.

The chain employs TRBV9 and TRBJ2-3; 9 bases are a match to TRBD2. There are 18 residues in the CDR3. J lost 2 bases, V lost 0 bases, and 10 bases had no gene match. Germline lookup yields CDR1 SGDLS and CDR2 YYNGEE. In nucleotides, the CDR3 is TGTGCCAGCAGCGTAGGAGCGGAGGCGGGAGGGGACACAGATACGCAGTATTTT. It is translated as CASSVGAEAGGDTDTQYF.

This clone has more than one count but fewer than ten. The chain is built from TRBV4-1 and TRBJ2-7, with TRBD2 identical over 7 bases. This CDR3 region has 17 residues. Trimming cost V 1 base and J 4 bases; bases outside gene matches: 13. Germline V gene data show CDR1 as MGHRA and CDR2 as YSYEKL. The CDR3 region is CASSQGYQETSSYEQYF. CDR3 DNA sequence: TGCGCCAGCAGCCAAGGTTATCAGGAGACTAGCTCTTACGAGCAGTACTTC.

The chain employs TRBV6-6 and TRBJ2-7; 7 bases fit TRBD1. The germline CDR1 and CDR2 sequences are MNHNY and SVGAGI (reference sequence). J gave up 5 bases and V 2 bases, and 9 bases lay outside the gene matches. This CDR3 contains 15 residues. The CDR3 DNA follows: TGTGCCAGCAGTTACCGCCGGACAGGTTTCGACGAGCAGTACTTC. This sequence encodes CASSYRRTGFDEQYF.

The gene calls are TRBV18 and TRBJ1-1; tentatively, D is TRBD1 (5 bases). Germline CDR1 reads KGHSH; CDR2 reads LQKENI. V lost 3 bases and J lost 1, with 6 bases in between. This CDR3 comprises 13 residues. The CDR3 DNA is TGTGCCAGCTCACCGGGGCAGAACACTGAAGCTTTCTTT. Encoded protein: CASSPGQNTEAFF.

The chain couples TRBV4-2 to TRBJ2-1; 10 bases line up with TRBD2. CDR1 LGHNA and CDR2 YNFKEQ come from the germline V gene. The junction had 4 bases not matched to a gene; V was cut back by 3 bases and J by 2 bases. The CDR3 extends over 16 amino acids. The CDR3 region is CASSHGSGRPYNEQFF. In DNA form, the CDR3 reads TGTGCCAGCAGCCACGGTAGCGGGAGGCCCTACAATGAGCAGTTCTTC.

This clone has a single count. V gene TRBV13 combines with J gene TRBJ2-3, with D possibly matching TRBD1 (5 bases). Germline CDR1 reads PRHDT; CDR2 reads FYEKMQ (reference sequence). The CDR3 covers 13 residues. The V end was cut by 0 bases, the J end by 6 bases, with 7 bases between. The CDR3, as DNA: TGTGCCAGCAGCTTAGGGTGGGGCGATACGCAGTATTTT. It translates to CASSLGWGDTQYF.

The V gene is TRBV7-2, the J gene TRBJ2-1, with TRBD2 as a possible D gene (6 bases). Germline CDR1 SGHTA, CDR2 FQGNSA. The CDR3 spans 13 residues. Trimming removed 9 bases at V and 3 bases at J, with 12 bases between. CDR3 sequence (DNA): TGTGCCAGTGAAGCGGGCAACTACAATGAGCAGTTCTTC. Translating it yields CASEAGNYNEQFF.

This clone was observed many times. The chain links TRBV30 to TRBJ1-5, with TRBD1 matching 8 bases. The CDR3 sequence is 15 residues long. V was pared by 2 bases and J by 2 bases, with 5 bases of the junction left unmatched. Germline CDR1 and CDR2: GTSNPN and SVGIG (reference sequence). The DNA for the CDR3 is TGTGCCTGGAGTATGACAGGGGACGGCAATCAGCCCCAGCATTTT. Its protein product is CAWSMTGDGNQPQHF.

The gene calls are TRBV19 and TRBJ1-2; TRBD1 is a possible D gene (5 bases). The CDR3 runs to 13 residues. V lost 6 bases and J lost 4, with 12 bases in between. From germline, CDR1 is LNHDA and CDR2 SQIVND (reference sequence). CDR3 nucleotides: TGTGCCAGTAGCCCGGGGGGGTCCTATGGCTACACCTTC. Translating it yields CASSPGGSYGYTF.

The CDR3 reads CASTPREGPEAFF. The CDR3 nucleotides are TGTGCCAGCACCCCTAGGGAGGGTCCTGAAGCTTTCTTT. J is TRBJ1-1 and V is TRBV7-9; D is ambiguous. The CDR3 sequence is 13 residues long. The V gene's germline CDR1 is SEHNR and CDR2 FQNEAQ (reference sequence). The V and J ends lost 7 bases and 6 bases respectively, with 15 bases between them.

The rearrangement links TRBV30 to TRBJ2-7, with 10 bases that match TRBD2. With V trimmed by 2 bases and J by 9 bases, 10 bases remained unmatched. CDR3 length: 14 residues. CDR1 is GTSNPN, CDR2 SVGIG, per germline (reference sequence). The CDR3 reads CAWSYLAGASGQYF. Here the CDR3 DNA reads TGTGCCTGGAGTTACCTAGCGGGAGCCTCCGGGCAGTACTTC.

The chain carries TRBV5-1 and TRBJ1-2, with 10 bases matching TRBD1. Germline-derived CDR1 and CDR2 are SGHRS and YFSETQ. The length of the CDR3 is 14 residues. V lost 4 bases to trimming and J lost 7 bases; unmatched junction nucleotides: 7. CDR3 loop: CASSTGTGEIGYTF. Written as DNA, the CDR3 is TGCGCCAGCAGCACCGGGACAGGGGAAATTGGCTACACCTTC.

The V and J genes are TRBV7-9 and TRBJ1-1, with no clear D. Germline assignment: CDR1 SEHNR and CDR2 FQNEAQ (reference sequence). This CDR3 spans 11 amino acids. V lost 4 bases to trimming and J lost 5 bases, with 5 bases between them. The DNA for the CDR3 is TGTGCCAGCAGCTCCCCTACTGAAGCTTTCTTT. Translation gives CASSSPTEAFF. The entire variable domain, with the rest obtained from reference TRBV7-9 and TRBJ1-1, is as follows: DTGVSQNPRHKITKRGQNVTFRCDPISEHNRLYWYRQTLGQGPEFLTYFQNEAQLEKSRLLSDRFSAERPKGSFSTLEIQRTEQGDSAMYLCASSSPTEAFFGQGTRLTVV.

This rearrangement joins TRBV7-9 to TRBJ1-1; 10 nucleotides match TRBD1. The germline CDR1 and CDR2 sequences are SEHNR and FQNEAQ (reference sequence). The CDR3 length is 15 residues. The V and J ends lost 5 bases and 3 bases, in that order; junction bases with no gene match: 6. The CDR3 DNA is TGTGCCAGCAGCCCTCGACAGGGGGCGTACACTGAAGCTTTCTTT. This translates into CASSPRQGAYTEAFF.

This clone has only one observation. The chain joins TRBV6-1 to TRBJ2-5; weak D call: TRBD2 (5 bases). CDR3 length: 13 residues. Germline CDR1 MNHNS, CDR2 SASEGT. The V end lost 4 bases, the J end lost 7 bases, and 13 bases lay between the germline ends. The CDR3 sequence: CASSGVGEGTQYF. CDR3 DNA: TGTGCCAGCAGTGGCGTAGGCGAGGGGACCCAGTACTTC.

This rearrangement joins TRBV6-4 to TRBJ2-2, with 11 bases aligning to TRBD2. CDR1 MRHNA and CDR2 SNTAGT come from the germline V gene. This CDR3 region has 16 residues. Germline trimming cut 0 bases from V and 3 bases from J; bases unmatched to any gene: 0. In nucleotides, the CDR3 is TGTGCCAGCAGTGACTCACTAGCGGGAGACACCGGGGAGCTGTTTTTT. Its protein is CASSDSLAGDTGELFF.